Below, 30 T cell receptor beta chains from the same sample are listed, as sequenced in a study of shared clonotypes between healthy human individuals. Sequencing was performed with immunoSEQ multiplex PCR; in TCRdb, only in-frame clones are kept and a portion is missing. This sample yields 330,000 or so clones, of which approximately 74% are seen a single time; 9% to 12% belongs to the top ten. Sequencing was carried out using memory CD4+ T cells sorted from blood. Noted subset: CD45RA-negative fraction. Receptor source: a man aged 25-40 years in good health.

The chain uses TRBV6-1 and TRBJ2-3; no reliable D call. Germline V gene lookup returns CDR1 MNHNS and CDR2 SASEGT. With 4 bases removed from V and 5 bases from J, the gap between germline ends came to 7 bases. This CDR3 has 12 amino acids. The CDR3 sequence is CASSGVGDTQYF. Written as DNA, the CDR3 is TGTGCCAGCAGTGGGGTCGGAGATACGCAGTATTTT.

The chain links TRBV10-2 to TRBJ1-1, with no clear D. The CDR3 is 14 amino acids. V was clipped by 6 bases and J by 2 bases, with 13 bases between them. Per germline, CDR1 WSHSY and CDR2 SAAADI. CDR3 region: CASSPWTTNTEAFF. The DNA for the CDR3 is TGCGCCAGCAGCCCCTGGACTACAAACACTGAAGCTTTCTTT.

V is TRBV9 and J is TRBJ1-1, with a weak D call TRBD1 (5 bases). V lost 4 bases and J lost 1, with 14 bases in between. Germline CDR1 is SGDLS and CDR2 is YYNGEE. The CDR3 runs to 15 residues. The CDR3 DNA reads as TGTGCCAGCAGCCCCGAACCGGGGGGGAACACTGAAGCTTTCTTT. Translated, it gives CASSPEPGGNTEAFF. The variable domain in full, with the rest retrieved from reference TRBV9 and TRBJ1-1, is DSGVTQTPKHLITATGQRVTLRCSPRSGDLSVYWYQQSLDQGLQFLIQYYNGEERAKGNILERFSAQQFPDLHSELNLSSLELGDSALYFCASSPEPGGNTEAFFGQGTRLTVV.

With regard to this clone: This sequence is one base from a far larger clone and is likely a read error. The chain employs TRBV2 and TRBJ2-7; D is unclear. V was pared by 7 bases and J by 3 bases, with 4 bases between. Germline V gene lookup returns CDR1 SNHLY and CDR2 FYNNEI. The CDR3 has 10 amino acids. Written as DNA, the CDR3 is TGTGCCAGCACTGACTACGAGCAGTACTTC. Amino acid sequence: CASTDYEQYF.

The CDR3, as DNA: TGTGCCAGCAGCCCCCTGGGGGGGGGCCAAGAGAACACTGAAGCTTTCTTT. Protein sequence: CASSPLGGGQENTEAFF. The genes are TRBV7-9 and TRBJ1-1; the D gene is possibly TRBD1 (6 bases). V dropped 5 bases and J dropped 1 base, with 20 bases sitting between them. The CDR3 sequence is 17 residues long. CDR1 is SEHNR, CDR2 FQNEAQ, per germline (reference sequence). The full variable domain, completed using reference TRBV7-9 and TRBJ1-1, is DTGVSQNPRHKITKRGQNVTFRCDPISEHNRLYWYRQTLGQGPEFLTYFQNEAQLEKSRLLSDRFSAERPKGSFSTLEIQRTEQGDSAMYLCASSPLGGGQENTEAFFGQGTRLTVV.

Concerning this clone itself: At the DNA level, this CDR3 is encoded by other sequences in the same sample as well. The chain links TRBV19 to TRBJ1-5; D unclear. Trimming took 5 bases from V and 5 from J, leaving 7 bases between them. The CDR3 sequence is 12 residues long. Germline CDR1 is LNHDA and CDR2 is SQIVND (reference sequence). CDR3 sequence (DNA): TGTGCCAGTAGTCTATTAGATCAGCCCCAGCATTTT. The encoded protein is CASSLLDQPQHF.

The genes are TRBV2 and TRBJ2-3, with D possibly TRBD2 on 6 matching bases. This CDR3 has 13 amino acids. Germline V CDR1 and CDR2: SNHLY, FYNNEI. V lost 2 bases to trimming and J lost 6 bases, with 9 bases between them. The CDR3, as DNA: TGTGCCAGCAGTGAATTTGGAGGGGATACGCAGTATTTT. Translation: CASSEFGGDTQYF.

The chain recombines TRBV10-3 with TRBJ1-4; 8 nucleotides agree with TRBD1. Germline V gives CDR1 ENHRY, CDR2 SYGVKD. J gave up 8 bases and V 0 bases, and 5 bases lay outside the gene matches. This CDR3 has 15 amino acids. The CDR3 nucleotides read TGTGCCATCAGTGAGTCTAGGACAGGGAGAGAAAAACTGTTTTTT. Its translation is CAISESRTGREKLFF.

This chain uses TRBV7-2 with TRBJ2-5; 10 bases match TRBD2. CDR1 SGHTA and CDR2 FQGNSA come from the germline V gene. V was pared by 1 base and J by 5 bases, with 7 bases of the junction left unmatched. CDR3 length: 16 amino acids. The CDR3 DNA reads TGTGCCAGCAGCTTAGGGCTAGCGGGAGCGAGTGAGACCCAGTACTTC. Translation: CASSLGLAGASETQYF.

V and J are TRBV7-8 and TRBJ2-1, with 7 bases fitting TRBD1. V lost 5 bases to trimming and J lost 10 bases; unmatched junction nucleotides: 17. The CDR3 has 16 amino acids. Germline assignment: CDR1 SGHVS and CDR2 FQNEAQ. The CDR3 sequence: CASSPRQASPRGEQFF. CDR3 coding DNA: TGTGCCAGCAGCCCTCGACAGGCGAGCCCCAGGGGGGAGCAGTTCTTC.

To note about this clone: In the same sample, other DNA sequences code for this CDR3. CDR3 in amino acids: CASSSGLAGGETQYF. CDR3 nucleotide sequence: TGTGCCAGCAGTTCAGGACTAGCGGGGGGAGAGACCCAGTACTTC. V gene TRBV27 combines with J gene TRBJ2-5, with TRBD2 identical over 14 bases. Trimming cost V 4 bases and J 4 bases; bases outside gene matches: 2. The CDR3 totals 15 residues. Germline V gene lookup returns CDR1 MNHEY and CDR2 SMNVEV (reference sequence).

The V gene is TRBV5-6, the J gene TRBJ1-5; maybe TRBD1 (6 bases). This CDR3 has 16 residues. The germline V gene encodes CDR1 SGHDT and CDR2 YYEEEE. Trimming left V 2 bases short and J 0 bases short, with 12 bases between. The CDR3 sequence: CASSLGGTYSNQPQHF. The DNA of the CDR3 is TGTGCCAGCAGCTTAGGGGGGACATATAGCAATCAGCCCCAGCATTTT.

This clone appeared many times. The CDR3 DNA follows: TGTGCCAGCAGCTTAACCGGGGGGCTGGAGGAGCAGTTCTTC. Its protein is CASSLTGGLEEQFF. This sequence joins TRBV7-3 and TRBJ2-1; TRBD2 is a possible D gene (7 bases). From germline, CDR1 is SGHTA and CDR2 FQGTGA. The CDR3 runs 14 residues. V dropped 0 bases and J dropped 10 bases, with 13 bases sitting between them.

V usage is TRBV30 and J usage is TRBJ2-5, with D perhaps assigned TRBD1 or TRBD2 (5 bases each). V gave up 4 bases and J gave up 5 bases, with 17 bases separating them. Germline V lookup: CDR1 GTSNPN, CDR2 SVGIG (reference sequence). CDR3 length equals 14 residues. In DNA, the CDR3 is TGTGCCTGGACTGGGACCTCCTATGGGGAGACCCAGTACTTC. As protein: CAWTGTSYGETQYF.

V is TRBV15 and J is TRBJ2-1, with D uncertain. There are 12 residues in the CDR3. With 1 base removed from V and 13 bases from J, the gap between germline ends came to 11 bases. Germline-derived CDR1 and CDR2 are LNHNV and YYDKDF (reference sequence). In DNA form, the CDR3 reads TGTGCCACCAGCAGAGCGTGGGCGGCCCAGTTCTTC. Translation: CATSRAWAAQFF.

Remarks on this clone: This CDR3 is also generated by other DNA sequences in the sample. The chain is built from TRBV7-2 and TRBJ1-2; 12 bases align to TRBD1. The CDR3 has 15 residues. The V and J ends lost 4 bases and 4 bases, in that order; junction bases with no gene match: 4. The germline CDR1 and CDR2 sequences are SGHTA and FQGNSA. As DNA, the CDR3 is TGTGCCAGCAGCTCCCGGGACAGGGGGCTCTATGGCTACACCTTC. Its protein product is CASSSRDRGLYGYTF.

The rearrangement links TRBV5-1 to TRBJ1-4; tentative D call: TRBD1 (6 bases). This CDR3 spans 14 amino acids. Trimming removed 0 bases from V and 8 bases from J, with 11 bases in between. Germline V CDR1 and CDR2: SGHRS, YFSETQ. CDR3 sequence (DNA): TGCGCCAGCAGCTTGGACTACAGGGAGGAAAAACTGTTTTTT. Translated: CASSLDYREEKLFF.

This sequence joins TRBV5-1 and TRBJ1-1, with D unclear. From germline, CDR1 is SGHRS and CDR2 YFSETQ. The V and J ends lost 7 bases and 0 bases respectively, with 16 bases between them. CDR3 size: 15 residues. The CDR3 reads CASSLSPQLNTEAFF. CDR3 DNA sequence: TGCGCCAGCTCTCTATCTCCACAGCTGAACACTGAAGCTTTCTTT.

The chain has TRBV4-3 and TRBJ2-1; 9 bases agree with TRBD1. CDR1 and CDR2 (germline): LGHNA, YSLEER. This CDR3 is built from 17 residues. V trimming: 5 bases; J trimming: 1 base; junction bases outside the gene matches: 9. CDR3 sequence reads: CASSKNAGTGSYNEQFF. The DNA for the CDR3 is TGCGCCAGCAGCAAAAACGCCGGGACAGGGTCCTACAATGAGCAGTTCTTC.

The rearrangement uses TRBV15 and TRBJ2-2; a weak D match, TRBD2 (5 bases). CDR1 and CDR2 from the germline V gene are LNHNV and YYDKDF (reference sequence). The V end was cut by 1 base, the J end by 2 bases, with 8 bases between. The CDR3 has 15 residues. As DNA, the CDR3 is TGTGCCACCAGCAGAGCGGGGTCCAACACCGGGGAGCTGTTTTTT. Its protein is CATSRAGSNTGELFF.

The CDR3 region is CASSFLQGITYNEQFF. CDR3 nucleotide sequence: TGTGCCAGCAGCTTTCTCCAGGGTATCACCTACAATGAGCAGTTCTTC. The V and J genes are TRBV27 and TRBJ2-1, with D tentatively TRBD1 (5 bases). Germline CDR1 reads MNHEY; CDR2 reads SMNVEV (reference sequence). This CDR3 has 16 amino acids. The V end lost 6 bases, the J end lost 2 bases, and 17 bases lay between the germline ends.

For the CDR3, the DNA is TGTGCCAGCAGCTCCCGTCCCGGGACAGGGGGTTTCGAGACCCAGTACTTC. As protein: CASSSRPGTGGFETQYF. J is TRBJ2-5 and V is TRBV7-2; 11 bases align to TRBD1. The CDR3 sequence is 17 residues long. Germline V lookup: CDR1 SGHTA, CDR2 FQGNSA. Trimming took 4 bases from V and 5 from J; bases not matched to a gene: 12.

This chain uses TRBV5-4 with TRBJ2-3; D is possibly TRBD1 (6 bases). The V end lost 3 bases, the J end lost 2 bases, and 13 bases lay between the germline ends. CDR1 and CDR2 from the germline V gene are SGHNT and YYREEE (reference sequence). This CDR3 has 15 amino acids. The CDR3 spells CASSSRTESTDTQYF. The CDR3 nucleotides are TGTGCCAGCAGCTCAAGGACAGAATCCACAGATACGCAGTATTTT.

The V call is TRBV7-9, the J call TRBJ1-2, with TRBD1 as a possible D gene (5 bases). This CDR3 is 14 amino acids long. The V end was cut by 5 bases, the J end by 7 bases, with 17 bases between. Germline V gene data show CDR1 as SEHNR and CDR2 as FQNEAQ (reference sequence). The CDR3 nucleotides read TGTGCCAGCAGCCAAGGGACGGGGCGGAGTGGCTACACCTTC. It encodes CASSQGTGRSGYTF.

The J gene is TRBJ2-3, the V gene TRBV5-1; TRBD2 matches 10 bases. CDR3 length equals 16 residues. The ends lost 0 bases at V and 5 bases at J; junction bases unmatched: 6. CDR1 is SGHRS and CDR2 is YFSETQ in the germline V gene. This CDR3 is CASSLEGSGRIDTQYF. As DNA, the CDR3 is TGCGCCAGCAGCTTGGAAGGTAGCGGGAGGATAGATACGCAGTATTTT.

The CDR3 DNA sequence: TGTGCCAGCAGTGAAGCGCTTCCCAATCAGCCCCAGCATTTT. Protein product: CASSEALPNQPQHF. This sequence joins TRBV2 and TRBJ1-5; no definite D call. V was trimmed by 0 bases and J by 3 bases, leaving 6 bases between them. Germline V gene lookup returns CDR1 SNHLY and CDR2 FYNNEI. This CDR3 comprises 14 residues.

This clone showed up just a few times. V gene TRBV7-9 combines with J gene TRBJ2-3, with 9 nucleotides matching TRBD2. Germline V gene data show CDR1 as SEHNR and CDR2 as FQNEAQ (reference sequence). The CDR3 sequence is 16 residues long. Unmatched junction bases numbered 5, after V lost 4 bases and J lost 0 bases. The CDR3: CASSSRTSASTDTQYF. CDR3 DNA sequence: TGTGCCAGCAGCTCGCGGACTAGCGCTAGCACAGATACGCAGTATTTT.

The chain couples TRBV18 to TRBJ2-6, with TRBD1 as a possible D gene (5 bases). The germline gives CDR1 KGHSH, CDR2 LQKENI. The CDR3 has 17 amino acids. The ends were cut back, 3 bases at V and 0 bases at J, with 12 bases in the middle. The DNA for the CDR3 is TGTGCCAGCTCACCCTACACAGGCTCCTCTGGGGCCAACGTCCTGACTTTC. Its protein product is CASSPYTGSSGANVLTF.

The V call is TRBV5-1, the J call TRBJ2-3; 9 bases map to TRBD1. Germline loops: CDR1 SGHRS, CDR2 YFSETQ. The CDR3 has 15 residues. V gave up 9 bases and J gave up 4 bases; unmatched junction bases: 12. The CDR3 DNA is TGCGCCACCACGGATCCGGGACAGGGATCAGATACGCAGTATTTT. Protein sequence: CATTDPGQGSDTQYF.

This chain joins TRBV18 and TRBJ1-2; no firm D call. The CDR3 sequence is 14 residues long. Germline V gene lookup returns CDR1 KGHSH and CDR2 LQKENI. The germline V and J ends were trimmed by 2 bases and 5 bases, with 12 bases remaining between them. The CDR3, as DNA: TGTGCCAGCTCACCAAGTAAGGACGTTTATGGCTACACCTTC. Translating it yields CASSPSKDVYGYTF.